Listed here is a single T cell receptor beta chain. This sample was taken from a study of cytotoxic CD8 clonotypes in ibrutinib-treated CLL. Germline values: CDR1 MDHEN, CDR2 SYDVKM. The CDR3 runs to 16 residues. The V segment lost 4 bases and the J segment 4 bases; nucleotides outside the gene matches: 9. Method: immunoSEQ multiplex PCR; TCRdb's copy keeps in-frame clones and lacks some. The sample consists of fewer than 90,000 clones, about two thirds of them appearing once. The TCR comes from a human donor with chronic lymphocytic leukemia. V is TRBV28 and J is TRBJ2-1, with 8 bases matching TRBD1. Here the sequenced sample was PBMCs, taken after 12 months of ibrutinib treatment. CDR3 DNA sequence: TGTGCCAGCAGTTCCCAGGTGCAGGGGGCGTACAATGAGCAGTTCTTC. It is translated as CASSSQVQGAYNEQFF.